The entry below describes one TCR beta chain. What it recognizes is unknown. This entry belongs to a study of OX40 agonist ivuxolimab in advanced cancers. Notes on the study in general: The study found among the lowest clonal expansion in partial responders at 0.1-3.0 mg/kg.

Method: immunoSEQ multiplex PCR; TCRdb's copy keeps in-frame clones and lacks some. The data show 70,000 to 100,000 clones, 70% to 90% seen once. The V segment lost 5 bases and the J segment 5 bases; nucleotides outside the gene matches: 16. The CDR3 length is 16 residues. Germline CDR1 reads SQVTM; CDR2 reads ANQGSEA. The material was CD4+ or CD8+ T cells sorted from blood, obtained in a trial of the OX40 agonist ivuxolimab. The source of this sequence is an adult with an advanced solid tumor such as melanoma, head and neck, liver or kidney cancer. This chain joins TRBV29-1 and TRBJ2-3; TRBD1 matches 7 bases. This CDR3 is CSVRDRVAGSGDTQYF. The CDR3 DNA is TGCAGCGTTCGGGACAGAGTAGCAGGAAGTGGAGATACGCAGTATTTT.